This TCR beta chain was identified in a study of neoadjuvant anti-PD-1 for oral cavity cancer. Six replicates per PBMC sample, mostly from 450 to 600 ng of genomic DNA. The method was immunoSEQ multiplex PCR; TCRdb's version includes in-frame clones alone and lacks a portion of them. The sample contains fewer than 70,000 clones, roughly three quarters of which appear only once. V was trimmed by 4 bases and J by 3 bases, leaving 6 bases between them. The germline CDR1 and CDR2 sequences are MDHEN and SYDVKM. This CDR3 spans 12 amino acids. J is TRBJ1-2 and V is TRBV28; D gene unclear. This receptor was identified in a person aged 35-79 years with oral cavity squamous cell carcinoma. The material was PBMCs, obtained before nivolumab (anti-PD-1) treatment. The CDR3 region is CASSSDHYGYTF. The CDR3 region has the DNA TGTGCCAGCAGTTCTGACCACTATGGCTACACCTTC.